This T cell receptor beta chain was documented in a study of cytomegalovirus exposure and HLA in healthy donors. Study-wide points: A later analysis reported that several of the most significant clusters appeared to be linked to common viral pathogens, among them Epstein-Barr virus. As a later analysis showed, a missense DCLRE1C variant was linked to trimming of TCR beta V- and J-genes. DRB1 showed the most TCR associations and HLA-C the fewest in a later analysis, as rates varied by HLA locus.

The CDR3 extends over 17 amino acids. In regard to this clone: Its antigen remains unknown.

PCR primers comprised 60 Vbeta and 13 Jbeta primers. Measured with immunoSEQ multiplex PCR; TCRdb has only the in-frame clones, and not every one. Of 180,000 or so clones detected, approximately 85% appear once; the ten largest clones hold approximately 8.5%. This receptor was obtained from a man between 18 and 35 years old in good health and CMV-seropositive. The V and J genes are TRBV21-1 and TRBJ1-5; the table assigns TRBD1, which was not confirmed against the DNA. TRBV21-1 is described as a pseudogene. Sample: PBMCs. CDR3 sequence reads: CASSKVRDRGVGQPQHF. CDR3 DNA: TGTGCCAGCAGCAAAGTGAGGGACAGGGGAGTGGGTCAGCCCCAGCATTTT.